This is a list of T cell receptor beta chains from one sample in a study of cytomegalovirus exposure and HLA in healthy donors. Sequencing was performed with immunoSEQ multiplex PCR; in TCRdb, only in-frame clones are kept and a portion is missing. The sample lists fewer than 200,000 clones, approximately 70% occurring once. Sample: PBMCs. These receptors all stem from a human donor in good health. Each CDR3 is given with its conserved first and last residue. A D gene is named only where the DNA matches it firmly.

J,D,V,CDR3
TRBJ2-5,.,TRBV11-3,CASSPDGQETQYF
TRBJ1-1,TRBD1,TRBV5-1,CASSLRQGGTEAFF
TRBJ2-2,TRBD1,TRBV10-3,CAISGRQGRDTGELFF
TRBJ1-6,.,TRBV19,CASSPGRVSNSPLHF
TRBJ1-1,TRBD1,TRBV4-1,CASSPRGTGGSTEAFF
TRBJ1-2,.,TRBV5-4,CASSLAEQVPYGYTF
TRBJ1-5,.,TRBV10-3,CAIRQGADQPQHF
TRBJ2-1,TRBD1,TRBV2,CASSERDRGNYNEQFF
TRBJ1-4,.,TRBV7-2,CASSLDWGGKLFF
TRBJ2-3,.,TRBV7-2,CASSPQGTDTQYF
TRBJ2-7,TRBD1,TRBV9,CASSAWTGSEQYF
TRBJ1-6,TRBD1,TRBV19,CASTLGQHSSPLHF
TRBJ1-2,TRBD1,TRBV7-8,CASSVPGQINYGYTF
TRBJ2-3,.,TRBV5-5,CASSPFELFTDTQYF
TRBJ2-7,TRBD1,TRBV7-2,CASSLADRVFYEQYF
TRBJ2-7,.,TRBV11-2,CASSLIEGAYEQYF